In its sample, the clone carrying this TCR beta chain was seen many times. The antigen remains undetermined. This CDR3 has 13 amino acids. Trimming removed 3 bases at V and 1 base at J, with 9 bases between. Germline V gene lookup returns CDR1 DFQATT and CDR2 SNEGSKA (reference sequence). Each TCR beta library was made by quantitative 5'-RACE that incorporated molecular barcodes. Via MiXCR, TCRdb re-called the 5' RACE reads, giving one row per CDR3 protein. The sample lists about 540,000 distinct CDR3 sequences; roughly 13% were seen once. The sample is drawn from a study of CD8 T cells in ankylosing spondylitis. Study-level results: Disease-associated clones were CD8+ and fairly uncommon in peripheral blood. Significantly higher representation of disease-linked clones was reported for matched ankylosing spondylitis synovial fluid. What seemed typical of ankylosing spondylitis blood was a TCR beta motif built from roughly eight highly homologous variants.

The clonotype was recovered from a male donor with ankylosing spondylitis. The sequenced sample was blood, either unsorted or a sorted T cell fraction (not recorded which). The rearrangement joins TRBV20-1 to TRBJ1-1, with unresolved D. The CDR3 protein is CSASEDTNTEAFF. CDR3 nucleotides: TGCAGTGCTAGCGAAGACACGAACACTGAAGCTTTCTTT.